The entry that follows covers one T cell receptor beta chain sequence. Its specific antigen is unknown. It has no much larger one-base neighbor in the sample; base qualities were not kept. TCRbeta CDR3 regions were amplified from genomic DNA by means of the immunoSEQ Assay, a bias-controlled multiplex PCR. In the original analysis: Nucleated cell counts per sample were estimated from amplification of reference gene primers within the assay. To quantify the absolute abundance of each unique TCRbeta CDR3 rearrangement, sequence reads were collapsed and filtered. Productive Simpson clonality was computed per sample as the square root of Simpson's diversity index over productive rearrangements. The table comes from immuneACCESS by way of TCRdb, which keeps in-frame sequences with V and J called. Part of the clones is missing from these tables; in studies checked, under half for an unresolved V gene and the rest for unknown reasons. From that table come the V and J calls and clone size; the DNA was used to work out D and trimming. The sample table holds under 200,000 clones, of which around nine tenths were seen once. Approximately 0.6% of the sample goes to the ten largest clones.

The record originates from a study of blood T cell repertoires in COVID-19 (dated by TCRdb to 2018 to 2021). For the study in its entirety: Samples from collaborators originated in the United States, Italy and Spain and spanned both the acute and convalescent phases of COVID-19. The prospective study material was composed of cDNA or gDNA derived from T cells, B-cell-depleted T cells, or PBMCs. A freely available public database, intended as a resource for researchers studying the immune response to SARS-CoV-2, is where the repertoires were released. Nearly every sample came with metadata listing a de-identified subject ID, COVID-19 status, age in years and sex. Deeply sampled blood TCRbeta repertoires from subjects exposed to, actively infected with, or recovered from COVID-19 were included in the dataset. HLA class I and class II types, where available, came from metadata supplied by the sample provider rather than from assay-based typing. Samples came from the ongoing ImmuneRACE study (first 160 participants) plus 1,254 subjects from 6 global collaborators. Points the paper makes about the study in general: Clinical and demographic metadata were provided uncurated, with the amount varying by source and participant.

At one collaborating source in Seattle, patients were enrolled during active infection and were followed longitudinally through the course of disease. Each collaborating institution followed its own protocols to collect whole blood in K2EDTA tubes. For TCRbeta analysis, collaborators shipped samples as frozen whole blood, isolated PBMCs, or DNA extracted from either of those sample types. Compared with germline, V lacks 7 bases and J lacks 5 bases; bases without a gene match: 17. The germline V gene encodes CDR1 SNHLY and CDR2 FYNNEI. The CDR3 numbers 18 residues from cysteine through phenylalanine. Here the CDR3 DNA is all that survives: 54 bases in frame from base 1.

The sample consisted of peripheral blood. The origin of this receptor is a man aged 55 to 70 with COVID-19, enrolled during active disease. Recombination connected TRBV2 to TRBJ2-1, with 10 middle bases fitting TRBD2. The CDR3 protein sequence reads: CASTPGSSGSSYHNEQFF. The sequence in DNA is TGTGCCAGCACCCCTGGGTCTAGCGGGAGTTCTTATCACAATGAGCAGTTCTTC.